The next 32 T cell receptor beta chains were all read from a single sample in a study of identical twins. TCRdb called the 5' RACE reads again in MiXCR, with one record for every CDR3 protein. This sample yields over 200,000 distinct CDR3 sequences, of which 5.5% to 7.5% are seen a single time; roughly 15% belongs to the top ten. The same sample was also used in a study of T cells expressing NK-cell markers.

Sequences were obtained from CD8+ T cells sorted from blood. The receptors here all came from a woman younger than 35 in good health.

Only a few counts were recorded for this clonotype. The chain combines TRBV7-2 with TRBJ2-3; perhaps D is TRBD1 or TRBD2 (5 bases each). CDR1 is SGHTA and CDR2 is FQGNSA in the germline V gene. The CDR3 length is 14 residues. Trimming took 5 bases from V and 4 from J, leaving 13 bases between them. CDR3: CASSPRDRSDTQYF. The CDR3 bases are TGTGCCAGCAGCCCCCGGGACCGGTCAGATACGCAGTATTTT.

The genes are TRBV20-1 and TRBJ2-7; D is ambiguous. CDR1 is DFQATT, CDR2 SNEGSKA, per germline (reference sequence). Trimming pared 0 bases from V and 1 base from J, leaving 13 bases between. The CDR3 is made up of 15 amino acids. The CDR3 loop reads CSARDFTHQSYEQYF. CDR3 DNA: TGCAGTGCTAGAGATTTCACTCACCAATCCTACGAGCAGTACTTC.

J is TRBJ2-1 and V is TRBV7-8, with D possibly being TRBD2 (6 bases). Germline CDR1 SGHVS, CDR2 FQNEAQ. Trimming pared 1 base from V and 4 bases from J, leaving 8 bases between. The CDR3 sequence is 14 residues long. The CDR3 sequence is CASSLGGEYNEQFF. The CDR3 DNA reads TGTGCCAGCAGCTTAGGCGGGGAATACAATGAGCAGTTCTTC.

This clonotype has ten or more counts. V usage is TRBV6-2 or TRBV6-3 and J usage is TRBJ2-3, with 8 bases lining up with TRBD2. This CDR3 comprises 14 residues. The ends lost 8 bases at V and 6 bases at J; junction bases unmatched: 10. Germline loops: CDR1 MNHEY, CDR2 SVGEGT. CDR3 sequence: CASSYAAGDDTQYF. The DNA of the CDR3 is TGTGCCAGCTCCTACGCAGCGGGAGACGATACGCAGTATTTT.

CDR3 in DNA: TGCAGCGCAATGGGGCAACCCGGGGCCAACGTCCTGACTTTC. It encodes CSAMGQPGANVLTF. V usage is TRBV29-1 and J usage is TRBJ2-6, with D tentatively TRBD1 (5 bases). There are 14 residues in the CDR3. Germline values: CDR1 SQVTM, CDR2 ANQGSEA. V was clipped by 7 bases and J by 4 bases, with 14 bases between them.

This clonotype was seen a handful of times. The rearrangement joins TRBV25-1 to TRBJ2-1; D call uncertain. Trimming cost V 3 bases and J 8 bases, with 5 bases left between them. The germline CDR1 and CDR2 sequences are MGHDK and SYGVNS. The length of the CDR3 is 11 residues. CDR3 sequence (DNA): TGTGCCAGCAGTGACCGAGATGAGCAGTTCTTC. It specifies CASSDRDEQFF.

This chain links TRBV5-1 with TRBJ2-5, with 7 bases matching TRBD2. Unmatched junction bases numbered 22, after V lost 2 bases and J lost 6 bases. The V gene's germline CDR1 is SGHRS and CDR2 YFSETQ. CDR3 length: 19 residues. The CDR3 DNA sequence: TGCGCCAGCAGCTTCGCATTCCAAAACGCTGGACTAGTCTCGAAGACCCAGTACTTC. It specifies CASSFAFQNAGLVSKTQYF.

The rearrangement joins TRBV10-2 to TRBJ2-7; D gene uncertain. The germline gives CDR1 WSHSY, CDR2 SAAADI. The CDR3 is made up of 13 amino acids. V was clipped by 4 bases and J by 2 bases, with 9 bases between them. The CDR3 loop is CASSVAGTYEQYF. The CDR3 DNA is TGCGCCAGCAGTGTAGCCGGAACCTACGAGCAGTACTTC.

This clonotype was counted between two and nine times. The rearrangement links TRBV29-1 to TRBJ2-5, with no clear D. Germline V gene lookup returns CDR1 SQVTM and CDR2 ANQGSEA. V was cut by 4 bases and J by 7 bases, with 19 bases left in between. The CDR3 has 14 amino acids. The CDR3 sequence is CSVAIVEASGTQYF. CDR3 nucleotide sequence: TGCAGCGTTGCTATCGTAGAGGCGTCAGGGACCCAGTACTTC. The full variable domain, in which reference TRBV29-1 and TRBJ2-5 provide the parts outside the CDR3, is SAVISQKPSRDICQRGTSLTIQCQVDSQVTMMFWYRQQPGQSLTLIATANQGSEATYESGFVIDKFPISRPNLTFSTLTVSNMSPEDSSIYLCSVAIVEASGTQYFGPGTRLLVL.

This clonotype showed up many times. This rearrangement joins TRBV5-1 to TRBJ1-1; D gene unclear. Germline V gene sequence: CDR1 SGHRS, CDR2 YFSETQ. V was pared by 2 bases and J by 7 bases, with 15 bases between. The CDR3 sequence is 14 residues long. The CDR3 DNA reads as TGCGCCAGCAGCTTCTGGGCCGAGGGAAGTGAAGCTTTCTTT. Amino acids: CASSFWAEGSEAFF.

This clonotype was counted at least ten times. CDR3 loop: CASSLGSAYEQYF. The CDR3 DNA sequence: TGTGCCAGCAGCTTAGGCAGTGCCTACGAGCAGTACTTC. This chain uses TRBV7-6 with TRBJ2-7, with D hard to call. V lost 1 base and J lost 2, with 6 bases in between. Germline V gene lookup returns CDR1 SGHVS and CDR2 FNYEAQ. This CDR3 contains 13 residues.

The V gene is TRBV7-6, the J gene TRBJ2-3, with D possibly TRBD2 on 5 matching bases. The germline V gene has CDR1 SGHVS and CDR2 FNYEAQ. Between the trimmed V and J ends, which lost 1 base and 0 bases, there was a span of 11 bases. The CDR3 loop spans 16 amino acids. CDR3: CASSLVRGGSTDTQYF. The CDR3 nucleotides are TGTGCCAGCAGCTTAGTCAGAGGCGGGAGCACAGATACGCAGTATTTT.

This clonotype was seen ten or more times. The V gene is TRBV9, the J gene TRBJ2-3, with D unresolved. Germline V gene lookup returns CDR1 SGDLS and CDR2 YYNGEE. V lost 4 bases and J lost 1, with 13 bases in between. The CDR3 runs 15 residues. CDR3: CASSPTQRRTDTQYF. CDR3 bases: TGTGCCAGCAGCCCAACACAGAGACGCACAGATACGCAGTATTTT.

This clonotype was recorded a few times. The V gene is TRBV27, the J gene TRBJ2-3, with D perhaps being TRBD1 or TRBD2 (5 bases each). Germline CDR1 is MNHEY and CDR2 is SMNVEV (reference sequence). Trimming removed 9 bases from V and 6 bases from J, with 7 bases in between. The CDR3 covers 10 residues. CDR3 coding DNA: TGTGCCAGGGGGGTTGATACGCAGTATTTT. It translates to CARGVDTQYF.

V gene TRBV3-1 combines with J gene TRBJ2-1; 8 bases align to TRBD2. The V gene's germline CDR1 is LGHDT and CDR2 YNNKEL (reference sequence). V lost 11 bases and J lost 9; bases outside the gene matches: 24. The CDR3 length is 17 residues. CDR3 DNA: TGTGCCTGCACCAAGCAGGTAGCGGGGAGACCTGGTAGTGAGCAGTTCTTC. This encodes CACTKQVAGRPGSEQFF.

There are many counts of this clonotype. The rearrangement links TRBV11-1 to TRBJ2-5; 7 nucleotides agree with TRBD2. The CDR3 contains 19 residues. The V gene's germline CDR1 is SGHAT and CDR2 FQDESV (reference sequence). The ends lost 2 bases at V and 0 bases at J; junction bases unmatched: 15. CDR3 in amino acids: CASSLSFRESGVHQETQYF. In DNA form, the CDR3 reads TGTGCCAGCAGCTTAAGTTTTCGGGAAAGCGGGGTCCACCAAGAGACCCAGTACTTC.

J is TRBJ2-3 and V is TRBV27, with TRBD2 matching 9 bases. With 2 bases clipped from V and 6 bases from J, the junction kept 6 bases outside the gene matches. Germline values: CDR1 MNHEY, CDR2 SMNVEV (reference sequence). This CDR3 spans 15 amino acids. DNA for the CDR3: TGTGCCAGCAGTTTAGCGGGGGGGCCGTGGGATACGCAGTATTTT. It codes for CASSLAGGPWDTQYF.

This clonotype appeared many times. This sequence joins TRBV5-1 and TRBJ1-2; no clear D. Looked up from germline, CDR1 is SGHRS and CDR2 is YFSETQ. The CDR3 runs to 14 residues. Trimming cost V 2 bases and J 0 bases, with 8 bases left between them. The CDR3 coding sequence is TGCGCCAGCAGCTTTGAGAGGGCTAACTATGGCTACACCTTC. Its protein is CASSFERANYGYTF.

This clonotype was seen many times. The V gene is TRBV11-2, the J gene TRBJ1-5; 7 bases line up with TRBD1. V lost 4 bases and J lost 3; bases outside the gene matches: 3. The CDR3 loop spans 14 amino acids. Germline values: CDR1 SGHAT, CDR2 FQNNGV. The CDR3 is CASSSQGPNQPQHF. The CDR3 DNA sequence: TGTGCCAGCAGCTCACAGGGGCCCAATCAGCCCCAGCATTTT.

In its sample, this clonotype was seen a few times. V and J are TRBV27 and TRBJ1-4; D not certain. The CDR3 loop spans 15 amino acids. Germline assignment: CDR1 MNHEY and CDR2 SMNVEV (reference sequence). The V end was cut by 0 bases, the J end by 8 bases, with 13 bases between. CDR3 nucleotides: TGTGCCAGCAGTTTATCGTTCCTAATAGGGGAAAAACTGTTTTTT. The encoded protein is CASSLSFLIGEKLFF.

The J gene is TRBJ2-5, the V gene TRBV9; TRBD2 aligns across 9 bases. Looked up from germline, CDR1 is SGDLS and CDR2 is YYNGEE. After removal of 4 bases from V and 5 bases from J, the junction contained 9 bases not matched to a gene. CDR3 length: 15 amino acids. The CDR3 sequence is CASSPGLALKETQYF. The CDR3 nucleotides are TGTGCCAGCAGCCCGGGACTAGCCCTGAAGGAGACCCAGTACTTC.

The table lists this clonotype with many counts. V gene TRBV19 combines with J gene TRBJ2-1; TRBD1 might be the D (6 bases). This CDR3 has 14 residues. V was clipped by 4 bases and J by 3 bases, with 10 bases between them. Per germline, CDR1 LNHDA and CDR2 SQIVND (reference sequence). Here the CDR3 DNA reads TGTGCCAGTAGTAAGGGGGAGATCTACAATGAGCAGTTCTTC. This translates into CASSKGEIYNEQFF.

This clonotype was detected a few times. The J gene is TRBJ2-7, the V gene TRBV30; D possibly corresponds to TRBD1 (5 bases). Looked up from germline, CDR1 is GTSNPN and CDR2 is SVGIG (reference sequence). This CDR3 has 15 amino acids. V lost 0 bases and J lost 0, with 12 bases in between. As DNA, the CDR3 is TGTGCCTGGAGTGTACAGTATGACAGCTCCTACGAGCAGTACTTC. As protein: CAWSVQYDSSYEQYF.

This clonotype was seen repeatedly, ten times or more. The V gene is TRBV7-9, the J gene TRBJ2-1, with 7 bases fitting TRBD2. J lost 9 bases, V lost 4 bases, and 3 bases had no gene match. The CDR3 covers 12 residues. In germline, CDR1 is SEHNR, CDR2 FQNEAQ (reference sequence). In nucleotides, the CDR3 is TGTGCCAGCAGCTGGACTAGTCCTGAGCAGTTCTTC. Amino acids: CASSWTSPEQFF.

This clonotype was seen many times. CDR3: CSVGGEVEQFF. The CDR3, as DNA: TGCAGCGTTGGGGGGGAAGTTGAGCAGTTCTTC. V is TRBV29-1 and J is TRBJ2-1; D might be TRBD2 (6 bases). This CDR3 is built from 11 residues. The ends were cut back, 4 bases at V and 9 bases at J, with 10 bases in the middle. Germline-derived CDR1 and CDR2 are SQVTM and ANQGSEA.

This clonotype was detected a few times. The chain uses TRBV5-1 and TRBJ1-4; no firm D call. The CDR3 runs to 17 residues. Deletions cut 0 bases from V and 3 bases from J, with 15 bases between. Germline V gene data show CDR1 as SGHRS and CDR2 as YFSETQ. As DNA, the CDR3 is TGCGCCAGCAGCTTGGCTGGAGGGCGGGGTGCTAATGAAAAACTGTTTTTT. Translation gives CASSLAGGRGANEKLFF.

V usage is TRBV5-1 and J usage is TRBJ2-7, with D tentatively TRBD2 (5 bases). The CDR3 is 12 residues long. V lost 9 bases to trimming and J lost 6 bases, with 16 bases between them. Germline V gene lookup returns CDR1 SGHRS and CDR2 YFSETQ. CDR3 in amino acids: CATSQDGSEQYF. The CDR3 DNA follows: TGCGCCACCTCTCAGGATGGGAGCGAGCAGTACTTC.

This clonotype has a count of ten or more. At one end the junction does not follow the germline gene, possibly because of a read error. The chain couples TRBV15 to TRBJ2-1; the D gene could be TRBD1 or TRBD2 (6 bases each). Per germline, CDR1 LNHNV and CDR2 YYDKDF (reference sequence). The CDR3 is 11 residues long. CDR3 residues: CATREGDPTWF. CDR3 sequence (DNA): TGTGCCACCAGGGAGGGGGACCCCACGTGGTTC.

Only a few counts were recorded for this clonotype. The chain has TRBV9 and TRBJ2-1; 9 positions match TRBD1. J lost 7 bases, V lost 3 bases, and 11 bases had no gene match. The germline gives CDR1 SGDLS, CDR2 YYNGEE. This CDR3 is 16 amino acids long. The CDR3 is CASSGRTGEVENEQFF. The CDR3, as DNA: TGTGCCAGCAGCGGACGGACAGGGGAGGTGGAAAATGAGCAGTTCTTC.

This clonotype was seen more than once but under ten times. The chain employs TRBV10-3 and TRBJ1-1, with TRBD1 matching 7 bases. The CDR3 consists of 14 residues. Germline V gene sequence: CDR1 ENHRY, CDR2 SYGVKD. V was clipped by 6 bases and J by 0 bases; unmatched bases: 4. CDR3 region: CAIRAGQVNTEAFF. CDR3 sequence (DNA): TGTGCCATCAGAGCTGGACAGGTGAACACTGAAGCTTTCTTT.

The rearrangement joins TRBV2 to TRBJ2-5; the D gene is possibly TRBD2 (5 bases). CDR1 and CDR2 (germline): SNHLY, FYNNEI. The CDR3 sequence is 14 residues long. V was pared by 1 base and J by 4 bases, with 10 bases between. The CDR3 sequence is CASSEVSGSETQYF. The CDR3 DNA is TGTGCCAGCAGTGAAGTGAGCGGTTCAGAGACCCAGTACTTC. The full variable domain, its missing parts supplied by reference TRBV2 and TRBJ2-5, is EPEVTQTPSHQVTQMGQEVILRCVPISNHLYFYWYRQILGQKVEFLVSFYNNEISEKSEIFDDQFSVERPDGSNFTLKIRSTKLEDSAMYFCASSEVSGSETQYFGPGTRLLVL.

This sequence joins TRBV9 and TRBJ1-3; D unresolved. V was pared by 7 bases and J by 3 bases, with 14 bases between. The CDR3 consists of 14 residues. The germline CDR1 and CDR2 sequences are SGDLS and YYNGEE. The CDR3 sequence is CASRSREYGNTIYF. CDR3 nucleotides: TGTGCCAGCCGGTCTCGGGAGTATGGAAACACCATATATTTT.